These T cell receptor beta chains were read from a single sample in a study of cytomegalovirus exposure and HLA in healthy donors. The protocol was immunoSEQ multiplex PCR, while the TCRdb copy is restricted to in-frame clones and leaves out a portion. The table records approximately 180,000 clones, around nine tenths of them present only once. The sample taken for sequencing was PBMCs. These receptor sequences come from a man between 18 and 29 years old in good health and CMV-seropositive. Both conserved end residues are part of each CDR3. The order of the fields is J gene, D gene, V gene, CDR3 protein. D genes are given only for firm matches.

>TRBJ1-2|.|TRBV30
CASTPTGPPKRGTF
>TRBJ1-2|.|TRBV13
CASSFTGGRGYTF
>TRBJ2-7|TRBD1|TRBV19
CASNSSSDRAGNEQYF
>TRBJ1-5|.|TRBV6-5
CASSPSLRQPQHF
>TRBJ2-7|TRBD2|TRBV4-3
CASSQEEGGPNEQYF
>TRBJ1-3|.|TRBV5-6
CASSLRAGNTIYF
>TRBJ2-1|TRBD2|TRBV10-3
CAIRRTSGDNEQFF
>TRBJ2-1|.|TRBV11-2
CASSLDGRGSYNEQFF
>TRBJ2-3|TRBD2|TRBV9
CASSVGSGGADTQYF
>TRBJ1-3|TRBD1|TRBV18
CASSPPTGAGNTIYF
>TRBJ2-1|TRBD2|TRBV27
CASRTDIDPQRGGIYEQFF
>TRBJ2-7|TRBD1|TRBV28
CASKATGVLLSSYEQYF
>TRBJ1-2|.|TRBV9
CASGGVVYGYTF
>TRBJ1-5|.|TRBV5-6
CASSFSSNQPQHF